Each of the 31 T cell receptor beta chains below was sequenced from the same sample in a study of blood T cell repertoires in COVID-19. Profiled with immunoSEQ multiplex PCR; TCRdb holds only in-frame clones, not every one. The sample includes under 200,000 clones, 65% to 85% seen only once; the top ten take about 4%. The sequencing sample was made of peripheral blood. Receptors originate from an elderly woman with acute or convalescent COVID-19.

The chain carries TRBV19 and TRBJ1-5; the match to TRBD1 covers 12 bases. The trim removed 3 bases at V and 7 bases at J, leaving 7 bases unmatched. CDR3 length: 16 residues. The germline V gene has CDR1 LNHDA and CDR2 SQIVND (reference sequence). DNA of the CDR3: TGTGCCAGTAGTATTGGGACAGGGGGCCCCCCCCAGCCCCAGCATTTT. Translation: CASSIGTGGPPQPQHF.

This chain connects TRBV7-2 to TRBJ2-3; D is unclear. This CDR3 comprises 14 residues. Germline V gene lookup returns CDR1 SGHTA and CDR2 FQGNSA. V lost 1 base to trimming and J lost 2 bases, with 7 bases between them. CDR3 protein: CASSLDPVTDTQYF. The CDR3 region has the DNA TGTGCCAGCAGCTTAGATCCGGTCACAGATACGCAGTATTTT.

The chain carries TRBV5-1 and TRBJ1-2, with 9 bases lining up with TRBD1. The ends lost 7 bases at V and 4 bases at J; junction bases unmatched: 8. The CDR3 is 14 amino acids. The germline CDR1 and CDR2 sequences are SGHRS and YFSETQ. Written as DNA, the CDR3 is TGCGCCAGCTCGGACAGGGGTGCCAGCTATGGCTACACCTTC. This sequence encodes CASSDRGASYGYTF.

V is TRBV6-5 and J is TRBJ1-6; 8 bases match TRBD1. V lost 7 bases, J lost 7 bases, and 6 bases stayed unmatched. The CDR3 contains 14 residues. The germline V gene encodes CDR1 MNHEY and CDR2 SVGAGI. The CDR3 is CASTTDRENSPLHF. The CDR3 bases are TGTGCCAGCACAACGGACAGGGAAAATTCACCCCTCCACTTT.

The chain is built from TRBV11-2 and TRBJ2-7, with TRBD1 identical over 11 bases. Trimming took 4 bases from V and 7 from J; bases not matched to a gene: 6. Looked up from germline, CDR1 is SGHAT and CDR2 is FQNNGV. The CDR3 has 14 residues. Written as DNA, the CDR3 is TGTGCCAGCAGCTCCCCCGGGACAGGGGGAGAGCAGTACTTC. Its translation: CASSSPGTGGEQYF.

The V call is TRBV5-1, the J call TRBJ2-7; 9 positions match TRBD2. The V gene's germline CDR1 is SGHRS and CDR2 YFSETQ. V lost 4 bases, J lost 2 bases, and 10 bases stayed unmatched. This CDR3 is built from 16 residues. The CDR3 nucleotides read TGCGCCAGCAGCCGGGCCTTAGCGGGGGACCCCTACGAGCAGTACTTC. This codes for CASSRALAGDPYEQYF.

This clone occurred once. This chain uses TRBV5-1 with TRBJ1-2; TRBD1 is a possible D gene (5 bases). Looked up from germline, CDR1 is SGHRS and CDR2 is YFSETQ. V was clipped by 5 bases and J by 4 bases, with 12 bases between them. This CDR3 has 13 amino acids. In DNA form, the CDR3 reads TGCGCCAGCAGGGTAATGGGACTCTATGGCTACACCTTC. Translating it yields CASRVMGLYGYTF.

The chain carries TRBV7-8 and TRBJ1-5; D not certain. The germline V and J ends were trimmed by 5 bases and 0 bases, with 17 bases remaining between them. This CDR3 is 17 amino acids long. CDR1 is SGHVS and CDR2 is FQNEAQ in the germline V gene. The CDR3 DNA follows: TGTGCCAGCAGCCCCCCTGTTCAGGCTTATAGCAATCAGCCCCAGCATTTT. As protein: CASSPPVQAYSNQPQHF.

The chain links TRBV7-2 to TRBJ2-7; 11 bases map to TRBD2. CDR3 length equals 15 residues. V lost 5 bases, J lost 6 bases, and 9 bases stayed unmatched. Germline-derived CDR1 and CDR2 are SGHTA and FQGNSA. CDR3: CASSNTSGSFSEQYF. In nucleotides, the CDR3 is TGTGCCAGCAGCAATACTAGCGGGAGTTTCTCCGAGCAGTACTTC.

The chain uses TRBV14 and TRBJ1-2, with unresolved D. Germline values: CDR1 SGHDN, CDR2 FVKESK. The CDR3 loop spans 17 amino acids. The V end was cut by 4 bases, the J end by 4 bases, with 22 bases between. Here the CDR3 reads CASSPSQPSFPLYGYTF. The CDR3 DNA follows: TGTGCCAGCAGCCCCTCCCAACCTAGCTTCCCACTCTATGGCTACACCTTC. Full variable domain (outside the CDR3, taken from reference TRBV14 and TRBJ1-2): EAGVTQFPSHSVIEKGQTVTLRCDPISGHDNLYWYRRVMGKEIKFLLHFVKESKQDESGMPNNRFLAERTGGTYSTLKVQPAELEDSGVYFCASSPSQPSFPLYGYTFGSGTRLTVV.

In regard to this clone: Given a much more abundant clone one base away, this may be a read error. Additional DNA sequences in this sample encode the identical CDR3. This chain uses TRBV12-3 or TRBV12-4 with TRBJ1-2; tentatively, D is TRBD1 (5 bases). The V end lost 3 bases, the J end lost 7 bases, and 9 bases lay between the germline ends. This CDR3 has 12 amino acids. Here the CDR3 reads CASSLLGGGYTF. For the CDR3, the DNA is TGTGCCAGCAGTTTGTTGGGGGGTGGCTACACCTTC.

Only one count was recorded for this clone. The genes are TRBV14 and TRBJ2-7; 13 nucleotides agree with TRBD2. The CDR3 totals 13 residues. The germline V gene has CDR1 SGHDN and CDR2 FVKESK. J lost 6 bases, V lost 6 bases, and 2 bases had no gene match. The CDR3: CASRLAGGSEQYF. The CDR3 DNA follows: TGTGCCAGCAGACTAGCGGGGGGGTCCGAGCAGTACTTC.

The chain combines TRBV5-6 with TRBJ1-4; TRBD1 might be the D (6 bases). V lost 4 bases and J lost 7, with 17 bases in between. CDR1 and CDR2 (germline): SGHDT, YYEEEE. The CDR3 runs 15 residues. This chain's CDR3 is CASSLGGRGGEKLFF. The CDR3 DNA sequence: TGTGCCAGCAGCCTGGGCGGCAGGGGCGGTGAAAAACTGTTTTTT.

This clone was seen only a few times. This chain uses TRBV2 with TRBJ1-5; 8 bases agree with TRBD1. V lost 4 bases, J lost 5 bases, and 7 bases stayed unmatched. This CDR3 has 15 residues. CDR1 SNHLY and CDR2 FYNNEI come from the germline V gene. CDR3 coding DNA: TGTGCCAGCAGTGTGGGACAGGACTATTATCAGCCCCAGCATTTT. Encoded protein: CASSVGQDYYQPQHF.

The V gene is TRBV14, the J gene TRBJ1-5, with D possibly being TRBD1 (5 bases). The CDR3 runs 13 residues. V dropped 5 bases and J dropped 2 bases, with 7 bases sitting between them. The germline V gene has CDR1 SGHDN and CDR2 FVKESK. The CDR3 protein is CASSGGGNQPQHF. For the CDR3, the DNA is TGTGCCAGCAGCGGGGGGGGCAATCAGCCCCAGCATTTT.

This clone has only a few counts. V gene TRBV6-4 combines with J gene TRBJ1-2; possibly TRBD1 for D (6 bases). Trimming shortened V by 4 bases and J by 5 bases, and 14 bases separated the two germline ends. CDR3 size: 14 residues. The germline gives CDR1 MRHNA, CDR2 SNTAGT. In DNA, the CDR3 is TGTGCCAGCAGTGTGGACAGTTTAGGGTATGGCTACACCTTC. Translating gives CASSVDSLGYGYTF.

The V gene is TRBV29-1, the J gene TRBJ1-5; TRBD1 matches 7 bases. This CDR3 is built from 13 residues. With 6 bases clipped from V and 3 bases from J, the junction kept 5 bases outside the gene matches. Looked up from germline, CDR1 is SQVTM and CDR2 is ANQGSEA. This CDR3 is CSVAGTDNQPQHF. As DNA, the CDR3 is TGCAGCGTAGCCGGGACAGACAATCAGCCCCAGCATTTT.

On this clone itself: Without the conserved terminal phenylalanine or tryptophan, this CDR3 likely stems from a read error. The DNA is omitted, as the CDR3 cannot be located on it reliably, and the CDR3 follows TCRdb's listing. This chain's CDR3 is CASSDRQGGCI. J is TRBJ1-1 and V is TRBV6-1; TRBD1 is the table's D call, not checked against the DNA. CDR1 is MNHNS, CDR2 SASEGT, per germline. Counting both end residues, the CDR3 totals 11 amino acids.

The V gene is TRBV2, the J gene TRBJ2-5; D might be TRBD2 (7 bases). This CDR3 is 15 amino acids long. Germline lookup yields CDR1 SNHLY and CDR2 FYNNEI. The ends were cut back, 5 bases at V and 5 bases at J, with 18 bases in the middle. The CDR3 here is CASSRRGREYETQYF. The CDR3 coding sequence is TGTGCCAGCAGTCGGAGGGGGAGGGAGTATGAGACCCAGTACTTC. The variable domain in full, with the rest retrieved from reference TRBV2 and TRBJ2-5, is EPEVTQTPSHQVTQMGQEVILRCVPISNHLYFYWYRQILGQKVEFLVSFYNNEISEKSEIFDDQFSVERPDGSNFTLKIRSTKLEDSAMYFCASSRRGREYETQYFGPGTRLLVL.

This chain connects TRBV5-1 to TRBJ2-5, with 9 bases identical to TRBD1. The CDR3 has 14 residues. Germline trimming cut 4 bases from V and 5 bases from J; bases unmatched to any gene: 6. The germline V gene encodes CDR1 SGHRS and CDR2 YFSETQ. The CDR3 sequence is CASSAGTGRETQYF. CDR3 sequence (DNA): TGCGCCAGCAGCGCCGGGACAGGGCGTGAGACCCAGTACTTC.

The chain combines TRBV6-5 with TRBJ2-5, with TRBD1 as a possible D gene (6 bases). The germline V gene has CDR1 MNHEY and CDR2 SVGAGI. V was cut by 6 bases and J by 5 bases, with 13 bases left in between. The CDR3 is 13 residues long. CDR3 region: CASSGTPRETQYF. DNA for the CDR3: TGTGCCAGCAGCGGGACACCTAGGGAGACCCAGTACTTC.

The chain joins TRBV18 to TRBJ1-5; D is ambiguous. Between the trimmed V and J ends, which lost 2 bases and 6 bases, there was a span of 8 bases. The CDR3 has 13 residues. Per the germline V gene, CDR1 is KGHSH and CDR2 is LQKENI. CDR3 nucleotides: TGTGCCAGCTCACCAATTGCGGCTCAGCCCCAGCATTTT. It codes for CASSPIAAQPQHF.

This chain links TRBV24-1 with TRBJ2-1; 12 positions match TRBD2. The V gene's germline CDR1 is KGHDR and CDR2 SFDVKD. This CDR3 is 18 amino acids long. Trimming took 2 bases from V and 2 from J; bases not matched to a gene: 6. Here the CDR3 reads CATSDSGTSGRTYNEQFF. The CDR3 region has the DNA TGTGCCACCAGTGATTCAGGGACTAGCGGGCGAACCTACAATGAGCAGTTCTTC.

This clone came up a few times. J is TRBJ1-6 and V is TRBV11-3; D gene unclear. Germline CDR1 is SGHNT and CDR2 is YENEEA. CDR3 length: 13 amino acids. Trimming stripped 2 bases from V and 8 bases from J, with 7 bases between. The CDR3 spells CASSLITDSPLHF. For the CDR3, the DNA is TGTGCCAGCAGCTTAATCACGGATTCACCCCTCCACTTT.

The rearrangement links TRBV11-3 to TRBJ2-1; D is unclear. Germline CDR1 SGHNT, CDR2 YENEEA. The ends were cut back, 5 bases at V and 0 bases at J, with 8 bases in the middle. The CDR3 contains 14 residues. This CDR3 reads CASSPRFSYNEQFF. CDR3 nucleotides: TGTGCCAGCAGCCCCCGGTTCTCCTACAATGAGCAGTTCTTC.

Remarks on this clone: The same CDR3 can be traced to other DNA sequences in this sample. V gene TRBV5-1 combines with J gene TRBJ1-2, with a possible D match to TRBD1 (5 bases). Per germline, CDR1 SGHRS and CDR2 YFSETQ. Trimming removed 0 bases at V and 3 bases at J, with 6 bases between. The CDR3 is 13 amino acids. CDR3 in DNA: TGCGCCAGCAGCTTGGCGGGGGACTATGGCTACACCTTC. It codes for CASSLAGDYGYTF.

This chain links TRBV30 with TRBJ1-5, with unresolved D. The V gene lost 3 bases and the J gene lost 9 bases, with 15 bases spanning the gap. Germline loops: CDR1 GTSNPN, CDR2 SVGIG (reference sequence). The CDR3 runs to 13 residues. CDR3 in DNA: TGTGCCTGGAGCGCGACCGGGGAAGGGCCCCAGCATTTT. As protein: CAWSATGEGPQHF.

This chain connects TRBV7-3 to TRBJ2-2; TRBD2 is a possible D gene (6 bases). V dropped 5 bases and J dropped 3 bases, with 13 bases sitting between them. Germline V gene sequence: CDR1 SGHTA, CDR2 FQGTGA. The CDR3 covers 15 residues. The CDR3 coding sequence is TGTGCCAGCAGCCTCTCGGGGGAGTACACCGGGGAGCTGTTTTTT. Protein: CASSLSGEYTGELFF.

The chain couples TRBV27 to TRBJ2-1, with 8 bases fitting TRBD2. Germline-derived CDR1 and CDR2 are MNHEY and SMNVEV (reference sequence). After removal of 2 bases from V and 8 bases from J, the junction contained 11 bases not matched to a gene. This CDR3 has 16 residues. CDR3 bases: TGTGCCAGCAGTTTAAAGGGGTGGGGACTAGGCCATGAGCAGTTCTTC. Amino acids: CASSLKGWGLGHEQFF.

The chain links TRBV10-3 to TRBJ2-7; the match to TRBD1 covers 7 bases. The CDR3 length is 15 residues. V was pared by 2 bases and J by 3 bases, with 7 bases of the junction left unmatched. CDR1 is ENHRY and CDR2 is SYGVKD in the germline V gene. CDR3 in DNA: TGTGCCATCAGTGAGGACAGGGCGCTCCTCTACGAGCAGTACTTC. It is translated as CAISEDRALLYEQYF.

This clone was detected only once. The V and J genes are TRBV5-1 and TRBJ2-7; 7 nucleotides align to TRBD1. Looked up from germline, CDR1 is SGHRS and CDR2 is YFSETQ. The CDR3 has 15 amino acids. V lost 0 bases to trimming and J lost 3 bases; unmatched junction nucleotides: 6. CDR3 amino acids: CASSLGDRALYEQYF. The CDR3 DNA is TGCGCCAGCAGCTTGGGCGACAGGGCCCTCTACGAGCAGTACTTC.